The rows below give T cell receptor beta chains drawn from one sample of a study of shared clonotypes between healthy human individuals. Repertoires were generated with immunoSEQ multiplex PCR, while TCRdb's copy carries only in-frame clones and drops some. The sample lists around 700,000 clones, under 95% occurring once. Sequenced: naive CD8+ T cells sorted from blood. The source is a man aged 25-40 years in good health. CDR3s include the opening cysteine and the closing phenylalanine or tryptophan. The D gene is left open where the match is weak. Clone size, where shown, is once, few, many, or a class for clones that have expanded.

J gene: TRBJ1-1; V gene: TRBV13; clone size: .; D gene: .; CDR3 DNA: TGTGCCAGCAGCTTTTGGGAAGAGAACACTGAAGCTTTCTTT; CDR3 protein: CASSFWEENTEAFF
J gene: TRBJ2-3; V gene: TRBV6-5; clone size: .; D gene: .; CDR3 DNA: TGTGCCAGCAGTTTAGGTTGGACCGTCACAGATACGCAGTATTTT; CDR3 protein: CASSLGWTVTDTQYF
J gene: TRBJ1-2; V gene: TRBV6-4; clone size: few; D gene: .; CDR3 DNA: TGTGCCAGCAGTGACGTGGGGACCGACAGCTACACCTTC; CDR3 protein: CASSDVGTDSYTF
J gene: TRBJ1-5; V gene: TRBV4-1; clone size: .; D gene: .; CDR3 DNA: TGCGCCAGCAGCCAAGATTTGGGTCGGCCGCAGCCCCAGCATTTT; CDR3 protein: CASSQDLGRPQPQHF
J gene: TRBJ2-3; V gene: TRBV4-1; clone size: .; D gene: .; CDR3 DNA: TGCGCCAGCAGCCTAGGAGGGTCCCCTAGCACAGATACGCAGTATTTT; CDR3 protein: CASSLGGSPSTDTQYF
J gene: TRBJ2-1; V gene: TRBV27; clone size: .; D gene: TRBD2; CDR3 DNA: TGTGCCAGCAGTCCCACCCTTTTTGGGACTAGTGTCGCGGGTGAGCAGTTCTTC; CDR3 protein: CASSPTLFGTSVAGEQFF
J gene: TRBJ2-7; V gene: TRBV9; clone size: .; D gene: TRBD2; CDR3 DNA: TGTGCCAGCAGCGTAGACGGGAGGCAGGCCTACGAGCAGTACTTC; CDR3 protein: CASSVDGRQAYEQYF
J gene: TRBJ2-7; V gene: TRBV7-8; clone size: .; D gene: .; CDR3 DNA: TGTGCCAGCAGCTCGGCAGAACAGAATACCTACGAGCAGTACTTC; CDR3 protein: CASSSAEQNTYEQYF
J gene: TRBJ2-1; V gene: TRBV7-9; clone size: .; D gene: .; CDR3 DNA: TGTGCCAGCAGCCTGGGGACTCCCCAAATGGTCTTC; CDR3 protein: CASSLGTPQMVF
J gene: TRBJ1-2; V gene: TRBV27; clone size: .; D gene: .; CDR3 DNA: TGTGCCAGCAAACTAAGCTCCGACGGGGCCTATGGCTACACCTTC; CDR3 protein: CASKLSSDGAYGYTF
J gene: TRBJ1-1; V gene: TRBV6-1; clone size: .; D gene: .; CDR3 DNA: TGTGCCAGCAGTGAGAGCACCCCAGATGAAGCTTTCTTT; CDR3 protein: CASSESTPDEAFF
J gene: TRBJ2-7; V gene: TRBV6-1; clone size: once; D gene: .; CDR3 DNA: TGTGCCAGCAGTAAACGCGACCTAGGGTACGAGCAGTACTTC; CDR3 protein: CASSKRDLGYEQYF
J gene: TRBJ2-1; V gene: TRBV15; clone size: .; D gene: .; CDR3 DNA: TGTGCCACCAGCAGAGATCTAGGGGGGTCCAACAATGAGCAGTTCTTC; CDR3 protein: CATSRDLGGSNNEQFF
J gene: TRBJ2-1; V gene: TRBV7-9; clone size: .; D gene: TRBD2; CDR3 DNA: TGTGCCAGCAGCTTGAACAGCGGGAGGCTCAATGAGCAGTTCTTC; CDR3 protein: CASSLNSGRLNEQFF
J gene: TRBJ2-5; V gene: TRBV27; clone size: .; D gene: TRBD2; CDR3 DNA: TGTGCCAGCAGCCTGACTAGCGGGGCATTACAAGAGACCCAGTACTTC; CDR3 protein: CASSLTSGALQETQYF
J gene: TRBJ1-1; V gene: TRBV6-5; clone size: few; D gene: .; CDR3 DNA: TGTGCCAGCAATGGTGAGACTGAAGCTTTCTTT; CDR3 protein: CASNGETEAFF
J gene: TRBJ2-7; V gene: TRBV27; clone size: .; D gene: TRBD1; CDR3 DNA: TGTGCCAGCAGTCATGGACAGGCTATCCCCTACGAGCAGTACTTC; CDR3 protein: CASSHGQAIPYEQYF
J gene: TRBJ2-3; V gene: TRBV5-1; clone size: .; D gene: .; CDR3 DNA: TGCGCCAGCAGCTTGGTTCGTGTCACAGATACGCAGTATTTT; CDR3 protein: CASSLVRVTDTQYF